These 25 T cell receptor beta chains were sequenced from one sample in a study of T cells in Graves' hyperthyroidism and ophthalmopathy (dated by TCRdb to the late 2010s). Libraries were made using multiplex PCR. Sequenced using an Illumina HiSeq 2000. The TCR beta CDR3 regions were amplified from RNA transcripts. The first round of RT-PCR for the TCR CDR3 was performed with the HTBI primer set and the Qiagen OneStep RT-PCR kit. TCRdb reanalyzed the raw reads on its own, using fastp at Q25 for trimming and MiXCR for clone calling, and kept in-frame beta chains. Records with the same CDR3 protein are collapsed into one entry carrying the most frequent genes and DNA. This sample is represented by some 300,000 distinct CDR3 sequences; roughly a fifth of them were singletons. The ten biggest clones cover 35% to 45% of the sample. The sequenced sample was blood. These receptors came from a man aged 45 to 65 with Graves' ophthalmopathy.

Only a few counts were recorded for this clonotype. The rearrangement joins TRBV5-6 to TRBJ1-2; TRBD1 is a possible D gene (5 bases). Trimming left V 3 bases short and J 11 bases short, with 14 bases between. The CDR3 runs 12 residues. Germline V lookup: CDR1 SGHDT, CDR2 YYEEEE. Here the CDR3 reads CASSSGPWGYTF. The DNA of the CDR3 is TGTGCCAGCAGCTCGGGACCTTGGGGATACACCTTC.

This clonotype was recorded many times. The V and J genes are TRBV6-1 and TRBJ2-7; 7 bases map to TRBD1. CDR1 MNHNS and CDR2 SASEGT come from the germline V gene. This CDR3 region has 14 residues. V lost 5 bases to trimming and J lost 6 bases; unmatched junction nucleotides: 10. The CDR3 loop reads CASSIRQGPVEQYF. CDR3 DNA sequence: TGTGCCAGCAGTATCCGACAGGGACCCGTCGAGCAGTACTTC.

This chain connects TRBV5-1 to TRBJ2-2; 10 bases fit TRBD1. CDR3 size: 14 residues. The germline CDR1 and CDR2 sequences are SGHRS and YFSETQ. V dropped 4 bases and J dropped 5; count of bases not matched to a gene: 2. CDR3: CASSGGQGTGELFF. The CDR3 bases are TGCGCCAGCAGCGGGGGACAGGGGACCGGGGAGCTGTTTTTT. Using reference TRBV5-1 and TRBJ2-2 for the parts outside the CDR3, the full variable domain is KAGVTQTPRYLIKTRGQQVTLSCSPISGHRSVSWYQQTPGQGLQFLFEYFSETQRNKGNFPGRFSGRQFSNSRSEMNVSTLELGDSALYLCASSGGQGTGELFFGEGSRLTVL.

This clonotype has a handful of counts. The chain recombines TRBV29-1 with TRBJ2-2; D possibly corresponds to TRBD2 (5 bases). Looked up from germline, CDR1 is SQVTM and CDR2 is ANQGSEA. V was pared by 3 bases and J by 5 bases, with 10 bases between. This CDR3 comprises 13 residues. CDR3 sequence (DNA): TGCAGCGTTGATGGACGGGATACCGGGGAGCTGTTTTTT. Its protein is CSVDGRDTGELFF.

This chain connects TRBV19 to TRBJ2-7, with TRBD1 matching over 9 bases. The trim removed 3 bases at V and 2 bases at J, leaving 11 bases unmatched. Germline V gene sequence: CDR1 LNHDA, CDR2 SQIVND (reference sequence). The CDR3 length is 17 residues. The CDR3 nucleotides read TGTGCCAGTAGTATCCCAGCCGGGACAGGGTCCACCTACGAGCAGTACTTC. Translated: CASSIPAGTGSTYEQYF.

This clonotype was seen only a few times. The CDR3 DNA reads TGTGCCAGCAGTCGAACTCGAGCGGGAGAAGGGGAGCAGTTCTTC. Protein product: CASSRTRAGEGEQFF. The V and J genes are TRBV28 and TRBJ2-1; 8 bases are shared with TRBD2. The CDR3 consists of 15 residues. Looked up from germline, CDR1 is MDHEN and CDR2 is SYDVKM. The V and J ends lost 5 bases and 10 bases, in that order; junction bases with no gene match: 13. The entire variable domain, with the rest obtained from reference TRBV28 and TRBJ2-1, is as follows: DVKVTQSSRYLVKRTGEKVFLECVQDMDHENMFWYRQDPGLGLRLIYFSYDVKMKEKGDIPEGYSVSREKKERFSLILESASTNQTSMYLCASSRTRAGEGEQFFGPGTRLTVL.

With regard to this clonotype: A much larger clone differs from this one at a single base, so this may be a read error. The chain employs TRBV24-1 and TRBJ2-7; perhaps TRBD2 as D (7 bases). The V end was cut by 3 bases, the J end by 1 base, with 33 bases between. CDR1 is KGHDR and CDR2 is SFDVKD in the germline V gene. The CDR3 loop spans 22 amino acids. The CDR3 protein is CATSDPTGPTGTGGSRSYEQYF. CDR3 DNA: TGTGCCACCAGTGATCCAACAGGGCCCACAGGGACTGGCGGGAGTCGTTCCTACGAGCAGTACTTC.

This clonotype has a handful of counts. The CDR3 nucleotides are TGTGCCAGCAGCGGGGGGCAGAGCGAAAAACTGTTTTTT. Encoded protein: CASSGGQSEKLFF. The rearrangement links TRBV5-4 to TRBJ1-4; TRBD1 might be the D (6 bases). The CDR3 covers 13 residues. Germline V lookup: CDR1 SGHNT, CDR2 YYREEE (reference sequence). V was trimmed by 4 bases and J by 8 bases, leaving 12 bases between them.

The chain recombines TRBV7-9 with TRBJ2-2; the match to TRBD2 covers 11 bases. The CDR3 contains 24 residues. CDR1 is SEHNR, CDR2 FQNEAQ, per germline (reference sequence). The V segment lost 5 bases and the J segment 2 bases; nucleotides outside the gene matches: 28. CDR3 in amino acids: CASSDGQILPGLAVSPKNTGELFF. CDR3 in DNA: TGTGCCAGCAGCGACGGACAGATTCTTCCGGGACTAGCGGTTTCACCAAAAAACACCGGGGAGCTGTTTTTT.

The sample holds many counts of this clonotype. The chain links TRBV11-2 to TRBJ2-3; D is undetermined. V shed 6 bases and J shed 2 bases, with 18 bases lying between them. Germline CDR1 reads SGHAT; CDR2 reads FQNNGV. This CDR3 comprises 16 residues. The DNA of the CDR3 is TGTGCCAGCAGGTCCCGTGGTGGTTTCTTCACAGATACGCAGTATTTT. Residues: CASRSRGGFFTDTQYF.

The chain employs TRBV28 and TRBJ2-6, with 8 bases aligning to TRBD1. Germline CDR1 is MDHEN and CDR2 is SYDVKM. The junction had 3 bases not matched to a gene; V was cut back by 5 bases and J by 0 bases. The CDR3 contains 16 residues. The CDR3: CASSPTGVSGANVLTF. CDR3 nucleotide sequence: TGTGCCAGCAGTCCGACAGGGGTCTCTGGGGCCAACGTCCTGACTTTC.

This clonotype has more than one count but fewer than ten. This chain links TRBV28 with TRBJ1-5; a possible D gene is TRBD1 (5 bases). The length of the CDR3 is 14 residues. V dropped 5 bases and J dropped 6 bases, with 14 bases sitting between them. CDR1 MDHEN and CDR2 SYDVKM come from the germline V gene. CDR3 sequence reads: CASSPPPGGQPQHF. CDR3 in DNA: TGTGCCAGCAGTCCGCCCCCCGGGGGTCAGCCCCAGCATTTT.

This clonotype was counted at least ten times. The V call is TRBV28, the J call TRBJ2-1, with 9 bases lining up with TRBD2. The CDR3 consists of 15 residues. The J segment lost 5 bases and the V segment lost 3 bases, leaving 5 bases of the junction unmatched. Germline lookup yields CDR1 MDHEN and CDR2 SYDVKM. The CDR3 region is CASSLAGGVHNEQFF. CDR3 sequence (DNA): TGTGCCAGCAGTTTGGCGGGAGGGGTCCACAATGAGCAGTTCTTC.

This clonotype was picked up many times. V and J are TRBV3-1 and TRBJ2-1; tentatively, D is TRBD2 (6 bases). The germline CDR1 and CDR2 sequences are LGHDT and YNNKEL (reference sequence). The CDR3 contains 15 residues. Trimming removed 4 bases from V and 4 bases from J, with 14 bases in between. CDR3 in amino acids: CASSRGGHAYNEQFF. As DNA, the CDR3 is TGTGCCAGCAGCCGGGGAGGACACGCTTACAATGAGCAGTTCTTC.

This clonotype was seen many times. This rearrangement joins TRBV28 to TRBJ2-3; 10 bases fit TRBD2. This CDR3 is 16 amino acids long. V dropped 5 bases and J dropped 5; count of bases not matched to a gene: 10. CDR1 is MDHEN and CDR2 is SYDVKM in the germline V gene. This CDR3 is CASSRTPGLAIDTQYF. In nucleotides, the CDR3 is TGTGCCAGCAGTCGGACTCCGGGACTAGCGATAGATACGCAGTATTTT.

Points on this clonotype: Being one base from a much bigger clone, this may be a read error. This chain links TRBV20-1 with TRBJ2-7, with a possible D match to TRBD2 (6 bases). Per germline, CDR1 DFQATT and CDR2 SNEGSKA (reference sequence). This CDR3 has 15 amino acids. The CDR3 region has the DNA TGCAGTCCTAGAGATTTCGGGGGAAGCTCCTACGAGCAGTACTTC. Amino acid sequence: CSPRDFGGSSYEQYF.

In this sample, this clonotype turned up many times. J is TRBJ1-1 and V is TRBV7-9; D remains ambiguous. V was cut by 4 bases and J by 4 bases, with 10 bases left in between. CDR3 length equals 13 residues. Germline values: CDR1 SEHNR, CDR2 FQNEAQ (reference sequence). DNA of the CDR3: TGTGCCAGCAGCTCTCTAGCCGGCACTGAAGCTTTCTTT. This sequence encodes CASSSLAGTEAFF.

In the case of this clonotype: It may be a read error: a sequence one base away is much more abundant. The rearrangement links TRBV20-1 to TRBJ2-7; tentatively, D is TRBD2 (5 bases). The V gene's germline CDR1 is DFQATT and CDR2 SNEGSKA (reference sequence). The CDR3 runs to 11 residues. DNA for the CDR3: TGCAGTACTAGACTGGATTACGAGCAGTACTTC. It specifies CSTRLDYEQYF.

The chain uses TRBV20-1 and TRBJ1-5; 7 nucleotides align to TRBD1. Germline V gene data show CDR1 as DFQATT and CDR2 as SNEGSKA (reference sequence). This CDR3 is 14 amino acids long. V dropped 5 bases and J dropped 2; count of bases not matched to a gene: 6. CDR3 sequence reads: CSAGLGQGNQPQHF. CDR3 nucleotides: TGCAGTGCTGGACTCGGACAGGGCAATCAGCCCCAGCATTTT.

The rearrangement links TRBV6-5 to TRBJ2-5; D gene uncertain. The CDR3 runs to 13 residues. Germline V gives CDR1 MNHEY, CDR2 SVGAGI. Trimming cost V 2 bases and J 9 bases, with 13 bases left between them. The CDR3 is CASSYIGPGAQYF. In DNA, the CDR3 is TGTGCCAGCAGTTACATCGGACCTGGGGCCCAGTACTTC.

This clonotype was seen more than once but under ten times. The gene calls are TRBV11-3 and TRBJ1-1, with a weak D call TRBD1 (5 bases). The CDR3 totals 13 residues. Germline assignment: CDR1 SGHNT and CDR2 YENEEA. V gave up 2 bases and J gave up 3 bases, with 7 bases separating them. The CDR3, as DNA: TGTGCCAGCAGCTTACAGGGACACACTGAAGCTTTCTTT. Amino acid sequence: CASSLQGHTEAFF. The full variable domain, with the rest looked up from reference TRBV11-3 and TRBJ1-1, is EAGVVQSPRYKIIEKKQPVAFWCNPISGHNTLYWYLQNLGQGPELLIRYENEEAVDDSQLPKDRFSAERLKGVDSTLKIQPAELGDSAVYLCASSLQGHTEAFFGQGTRLTVV.

The chain joins TRBV11-2 to TRBJ2-7, with 9 positions matching TRBD1. J gave up 4 bases and V 1 base, and 8 bases lay outside the gene matches. Germline CDR1 and CDR2: SGHAT and FQNNGV. CDR3 length equals 16 residues. The CDR3 is CASSLALQGAFYEQYF. CDR3 DNA sequence: TGTGCCAGCAGCTTAGCTTTACAGGGGGCGTTTTACGAGCAGTACTTC. The variable domain in full, completed from reference TRBV11-2 and TRBJ2-7, reads EAGVAQSPRYKIIEKRQSVAFWCNPISGHATLYWYQQILGQGPKLLIQFQNNGVVDDSQLPKDRFSAERLKGVDSTLKIQPAKLEDSAVYLCASSLALQGAFYEQYFGPGTRLTVT.

This clonotype has a handful of counts. The chain is built from TRBV29-1 and TRBJ2-5; the match to TRBD1 covers 7 bases. The CDR3 is made up of 15 amino acids. Germline CDR1 is SQVTM and CDR2 is ANQGSEA. V trimming: 6 bases; J trimming: 11 bases; junction bases outside the gene matches: 21. The CDR3 region is CSVFVGPGGMGGQYF. The CDR3 DNA reads as TGCAGCGTCTTTGTCGGTCCAGGGGGAATGGGCGGACAGTACTTC.

The V call is TRBV15, the J call TRBJ1-1; D is unclear. CDR3 size: 11 residues. V was cut by 0 bases and J by 7 bases, with 3 bases left in between. The V gene's germline CDR1 is LNHNV and CDR2 YYDKDF (reference sequence). This CDR3 is CATSRESEAFF. CDR3 bases: TGTGCCACCAGCAGAGAGAGTGAAGCTTTCTTT. Based on the CDR3 plus reference TRBV15 and TRBJ1-1, the full variable domain is DAMVIQNPRYQVTQFGKPVTLSCSQTLNHNVMYWYQQKSSQAPKLLFHYYDKDFNNEADTPDNFQSRRPNTSFCFLDIRSPGLGDTAMYLCATSRESEAFFGQGTRLTVV.

This clonotype was seen a few times. The gene calls are TRBV6-4 and TRBJ2-3; TRBD1 might be the D (5 bases). This CDR3 is built from 14 residues. Trimming removed 3 bases from V and 1 base from J, with 8 bases in between. The germline V gene encodes CDR1 MRHNA and CDR2 SNTAGT. CDR3 protein: CASSELGGTDTQYF. The CDR3 DNA reads as TGTGCCAGCAGTGAATTAGGGGGCACAGATACGCAGTATTTT.